This TCR beta chain comes out of a study of blood T cell repertoires in COVID-19. Looking at the study overall: The United States, Italy and Spain provided the acute and convalescent COVID-19 samples. The analysed material was cDNA or gDNA that came from T cells, B-cell-depleted T cells, or PBMCs.

The junction had 5 bases not matched to a gene; V was cut back by 4 bases and J by 7 bases. This CDR3 spans 14 amino acids. Germline V gives CDR1 SGHTA, CDR2 FQGNSA. The authors' processing: From reference gene primer amplification, estimates of nucleated cell counts were derived. Produced via immunoSEQ multiplex PCR; TCRdb's table is partial and in-frame only. V, J and clone size reflect that table, while D and trimming were determined from the DNA. The repertoire holds about 140,000 clones, with 65% to 85% as singletons. The origin of this receptor is a human donor in a cohort sampled during active COVID-19. What was sequenced was peripheral blood. The chain recombines TRBV7-2 with TRBJ1-3; 9 positions match TRBD1. CDR3 residues: CASSWDREGNTIYF. The CDR3, as DNA: TGTGCCAGCAGCTGGGACAGGGAGGGGAACACCATATATTTT.